This T cell receptor (beta chain) was sequenced for a study of human T cells and chemical hapten exposure (dated by TCRdb to the early 2020s). A note on the overall study: For sensitization, 2% DPC in acetone was applied to an approximately 2 cm by approximately 2 cm area of upper inner arm skin. Throughout the roughly 25-week study period, patients were also given weekly therapeutic DPC doses on the scalp. Patch testing on the upper back used Finn chambers containing 0.01% DPC, with scoring done after 6 days according to International Contact Dermatitis Research Group standards. Alopecia areata with under or over 50% scalp involvement, alopecia totalis and alopecia universalis were represented in the patient cohort, which was mostly female. Libraries were combined into a pool for sequencing, and differences in TCR yield between samples came mainly from small differences in library volumes within the pool. The study tracked peripheral blood TCR repertoire changes in vivo during primary and secondary sensitization to the hapten diphenylcyclopropenone (DPC) in alopecia patients. Patient blood was sampled pre-sensitization (week 0) and at 2, 6 and about 24 weeks after DPC sensitization. For TCR sequencing, blood came from about 29 alopecia patients at anywhere from one to four time points (pre-sensitization, 2, 6 and 24 weeks). Study-wide findings and limitations: Significantly more large CDR3 similarity clusters were formed by expanded TCRs than by pre-sensitization or healthy control sets, consistent with antigen-driven responses. Alopecia, a presumed autoimmune disease, was present in all patients, so the immune response of the patients might differ from that of healthy individuals. Repeated subsampling changed both the strength of the expansion versus patch-test correlation and the threshold at which the correlation became significant. DPC sensitization did not change the number of TCRs with a frequency above 1 in 1000, and there was no evidence of changes in global repertoire structure. Patch test score was positively correlated with the number of PT1 expanded TCRs, with significance at thresholds 8, 16 and 32 but not at 4.

Read against the paper, the sample's time point label means: patch test 3, about 24 weeks after DPC sensitization. Read against the paper, the sample's treatment or condition label means: therapeutic diphenylcyclopropenone sensitization with weekly scalp DPC. Blood at each patch-test visit was drawn before the patch test was applied. Patients were considered eligible if aged 18 to 70, diagnosed with alopecia and deemed suitable for DPC therapy, and patients were excluded if pregnant. Total RNA was extracted from unfractionated whole blood collected in Tempus Blood RNA tubes. The library was made by RACE. TCRdb records NextSeq 500 as the sequencer. During library preparation, unique molecular identifiers were attached to individual cDNA molecules so that TCRs could be counted in a quantitative, reproducible way. Each blood RNA sample was used to sequence both TCR alpha and TCR beta chains. Turning to the authors' computational methods: Samples had a median of about 90,000 TCRs, with a range from about 20,000 to 690,600. V, J and CDR3 annotation of the TCR reads was performed with the Decombinator software suite. For the PS versus PT1 abundance plots, all samples were subsampled to the same number of TCRs (28,000). TCRs were defined as expanded if absent before sensitization and observed at least eight times at the 2-week time point. The raw public data were reprocessed by TCRdb itself: fastp quality trimming at Q25, MiXCR clonotype calling, in-frame beta chains only. All rows with the same CDR3 protein become a single entry with the most common DNA and genes. The V and J calls and clone size come from TCRdb's table, not from the authors' own analysis. Across this sample there are around 200,000 distinct CDR3 sequences, with around 25% seen only once. The ten largest clonotypes hold around 2.5% of the sample.

For this clonotype: Which antigen it targets is not known. The record has no base qualities; no much larger clone is one base away.

The sequence came from a woman aged 40 to 50 with alopecia areata. Some clones in this sample may be carry-over from other donors' samples. Sequencing was performed on whole blood, taken in connection with sensitization to the hapten diphenylcyclopropenone (DPC).

The DNA reads TGCAGTGCTAGATCGTCTACATTCACAGATACGCAGTATTTT. Its protein product is CSARSSTFTDTQYF. The chain couples TRBV20-1 to TRBJ2-3, with no reliable assignment of the D segment. The CDR3 contains 14 residues, cysteine and phenylalanine counted. Only CDR3 DNA is held: 42 bases, read in frame from base 1. From a lookup of the germline V gene (reference sequence), CDR1 and CDR2 are DFQATT and SNEGSKA. V is clipped by 2 bases and J by 2 bases, and the sequence between their germline boundaries is 11 bases long.